One T cell receptor (beta chain) is described in this entry. This sample was included in a study of identical twins. Trimming cost V 8 bases and J 2 bases; bases outside gene matches: 11. CDR1 and CDR2 from the germline V gene are DFQATT and SNEGSKA (reference sequence). The CDR3 length is 15 residues. MiXCR, run by TCRdb on the 5' RACE reads, gives a single entry per CDR3 protein. The sample has just under 650,000 distinct CDR3 sequences; roughly 7.1% are singletons. These same data were also listed under a study on yellow fever vaccine responses in identical twins. This second report adds: Twins' vaccine T cell response reportedly gave the appearance of partial convergence and partial personalization.

V gene TRBV20-1 combines with J gene TRBJ2-1; TRBD2 matches 8 bases. This TCR came from a woman younger than 35 in good health. Material for sequencing was PBMCs. CDR3 sequence reads: CSTSDGGRPYNEQFF. CDR3 DNA: TGCAGTACCTCGGACGGCGGGAGGCCCTACAATGAGCAGTTCTTC.